This T cell receptor beta chain was sequenced during a study of T cells in localized non-small cell lung cancer. The method was immunoSEQ multiplex PCR; TCRdb's version includes in-frame clones alone and lacks a portion of them. The sample contains approximately 1,000 clones, 25% to 35% of which appear only once. This clone occurred a few times. Its specificity is unknown. This CDR3 has 12 amino acids. V lost 6 bases, J lost 6 bases, and 12 bases lay in between. Germline loops: CDR1 KGHSH, CDR2 LQKENI. Study-level points and caveats: Adjacent lung held a median roughly 60 of the top 100 tumor clones.

The chain links TRBV18 to TRBJ2-7, with a tentative D call TRBD1 (6 bases). The sample here was normal lung tissue next to the tumor, taken before any cancer treatment. This TCR was sampled from a man aged 40 to 69 with stage II lung adenocarcinoma. The CDR3 DNA follows: TGTGCCAGCTCCCAAGGACAGTCCGAGCAGTACTTC. Amino acid sequence: CASSQGQSEQYF.